The 2 T cell receptor beta chains below were found in one sample sequenced in a study of T cell changes during pregnancy in multiple sclerosis. The repertoire was sequenced with immunoSEQ multiplex PCR; TCRdb's copy has only in-frame clones and lacks some. Of roughly 70,000 clones in the sample, roughly 92% were seen once. Here the sequenced sample was peripheral blood, taken before pregnancy. These receptor sequences come from a female donor with multiple sclerosis, enrolled in a pregnancy study.

This chain joins TRBV18 and TRBJ2-7; no definite D call. The CDR3 runs 11 residues. Germline assignment: CDR1 KGHSH and CDR2 LQKENI. V was trimmed by 6 bases and J by 0 bases, leaving 3 bases between them. This CDR3 reads CASSLSYEQYF. In nucleotides, the CDR3 is TGTGCCAGCTCCCTCTCCTACGAGCAGTACTTC.

The genes are TRBV7-6 and TRBJ2-2; perhaps TRBD2 as D (5 bases). Per germline, CDR1 SGHVS and CDR2 FNYEAQ. The CDR3 spans 16 residues. Trimming removed 2 bases at V and 5 bases at J, with 15 bases between. CDR3 protein: CASSLLSGSGTGELFF. CDR3 DNA sequence: TGTGCCAGCAGCTTACTCTCGGGGAGTGGGACCGGGGAGCTGTTTTTT.